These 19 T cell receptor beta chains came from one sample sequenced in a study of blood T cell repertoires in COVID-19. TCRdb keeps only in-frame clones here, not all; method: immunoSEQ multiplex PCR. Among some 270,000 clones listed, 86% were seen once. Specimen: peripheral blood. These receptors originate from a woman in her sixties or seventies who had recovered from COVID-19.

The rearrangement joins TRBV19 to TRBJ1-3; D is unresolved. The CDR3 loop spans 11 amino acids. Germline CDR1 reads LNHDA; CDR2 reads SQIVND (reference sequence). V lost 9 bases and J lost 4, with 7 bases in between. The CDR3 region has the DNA TGTGCCAGCCGTCTAGGAAACACCATATATTTT. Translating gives CASRLGNTIYF.

CDR3 in DNA: TGTGCCAGCAGTTACTCGCCGAGTCCTGCTGGAAACACCATATATTTT. Amino acid sequence: CASSYSPSPAGNTIYF. This chain joins TRBV6-6 and TRBJ1-3; D unclear. This CDR3 contains 16 residues. Trimming stripped 0 bases from V and 2 bases from J, with 11 bases between. CDR1 is MNHNY and CDR2 is SVGAGI in the germline V gene (reference sequence).

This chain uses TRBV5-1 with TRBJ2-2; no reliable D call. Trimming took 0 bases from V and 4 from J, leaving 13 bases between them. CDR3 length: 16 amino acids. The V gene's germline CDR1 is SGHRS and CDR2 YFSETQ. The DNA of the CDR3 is TGCGCCAGCAGCTTGGTGGATAGCCTCGTCACCGGGGAGCTGTTTTTT. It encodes CASSLVDSLVTGELFF.

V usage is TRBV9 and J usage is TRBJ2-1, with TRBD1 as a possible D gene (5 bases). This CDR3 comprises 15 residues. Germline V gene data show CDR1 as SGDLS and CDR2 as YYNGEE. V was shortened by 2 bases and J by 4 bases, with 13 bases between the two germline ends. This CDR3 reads CASSVAQEKYNEQFF. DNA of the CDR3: TGTGCCAGCAGCGTTGCACAGGAGAAATACAATGAGCAGTTCTTC. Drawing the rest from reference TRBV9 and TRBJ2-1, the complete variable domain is DSGVTQTPKHLITATGQRVTLRCSPRSGDLSVYWYQQSLDQGLQFLIQYYNGEERAKGNILERFSAQQFPDLHSELNLSSLELGDSALYFCASSVAQEKYNEQFFGPGTRLTVL.

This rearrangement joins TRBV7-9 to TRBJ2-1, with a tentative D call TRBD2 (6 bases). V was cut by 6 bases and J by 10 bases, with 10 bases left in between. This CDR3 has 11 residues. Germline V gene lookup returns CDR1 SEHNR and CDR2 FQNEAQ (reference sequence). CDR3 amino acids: CASRPRGEQFF. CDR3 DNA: TGTGCCAGCAGACCTCGGGGGGAGCAGTTCTTC.

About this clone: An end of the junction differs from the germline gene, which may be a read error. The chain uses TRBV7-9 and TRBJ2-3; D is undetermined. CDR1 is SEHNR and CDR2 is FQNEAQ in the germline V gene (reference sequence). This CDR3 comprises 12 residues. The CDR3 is CASGFSTDTQYF. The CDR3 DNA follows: TGTGCCAGCGGCTTCAGTACAGATACGCAGTATTTT.

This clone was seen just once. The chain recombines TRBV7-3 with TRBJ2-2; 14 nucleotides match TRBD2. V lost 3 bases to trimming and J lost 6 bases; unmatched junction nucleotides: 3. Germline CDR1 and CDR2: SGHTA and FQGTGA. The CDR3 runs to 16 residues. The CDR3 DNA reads TGTGCCAGCAGCTTGACTAGCGGGGGGGCCGCCGGGGAGCTGTTTTTT. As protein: CASSLTSGGAAGELFF.

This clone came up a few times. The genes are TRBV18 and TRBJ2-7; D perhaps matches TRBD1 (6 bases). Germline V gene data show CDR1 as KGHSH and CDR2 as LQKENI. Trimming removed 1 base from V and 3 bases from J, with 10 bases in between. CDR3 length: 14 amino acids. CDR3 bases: TGTGCCAGCTCACCACAGCAGGGACACTACGAGCAGTACTTC. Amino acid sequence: CASSPQQGHYEQYF.

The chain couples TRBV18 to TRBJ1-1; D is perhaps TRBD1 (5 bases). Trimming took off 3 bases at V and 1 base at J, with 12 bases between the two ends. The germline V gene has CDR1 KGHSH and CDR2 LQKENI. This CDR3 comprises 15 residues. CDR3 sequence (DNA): TGTGCCAGCTCACCCGAGCAGGGTCGGAACACTGAAGCTTTCTTT. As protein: CASSPEQGRNTEAFF.

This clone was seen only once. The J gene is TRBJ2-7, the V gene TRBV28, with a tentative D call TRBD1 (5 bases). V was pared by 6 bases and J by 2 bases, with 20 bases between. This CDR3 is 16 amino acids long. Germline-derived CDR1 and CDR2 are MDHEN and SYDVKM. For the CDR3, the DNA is TGTGCCAGCAGCCGAATCTTGGACACTGACACCTACGAGCAGTACTTC. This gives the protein CASSRILDTDTYEQYF.

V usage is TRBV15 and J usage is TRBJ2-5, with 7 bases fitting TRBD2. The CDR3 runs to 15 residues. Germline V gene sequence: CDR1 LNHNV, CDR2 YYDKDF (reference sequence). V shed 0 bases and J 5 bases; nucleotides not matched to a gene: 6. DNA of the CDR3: TGTGCCACCAGCAGAGAGACACTAGCGACGGAGACCCAGTACTTC. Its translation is CATSRETLATETQYF.

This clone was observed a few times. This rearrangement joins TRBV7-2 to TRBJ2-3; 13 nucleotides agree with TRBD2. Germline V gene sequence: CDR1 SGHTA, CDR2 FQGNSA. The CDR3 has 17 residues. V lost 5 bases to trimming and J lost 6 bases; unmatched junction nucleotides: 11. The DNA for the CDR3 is TGTGCCAGCAGCCGTCAATTAACTAGCGGGGGGGCGGATACGCAGTATTTT. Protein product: CASSRQLTSGGADTQYF.

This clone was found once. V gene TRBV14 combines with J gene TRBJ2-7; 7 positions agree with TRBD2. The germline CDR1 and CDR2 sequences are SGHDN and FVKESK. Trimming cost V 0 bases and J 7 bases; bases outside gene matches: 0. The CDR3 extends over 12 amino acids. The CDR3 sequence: CASSQERGEQYF. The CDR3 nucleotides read TGTGCCAGCAGCCAAGAGCGGGGGGAGCAGTACTTC.

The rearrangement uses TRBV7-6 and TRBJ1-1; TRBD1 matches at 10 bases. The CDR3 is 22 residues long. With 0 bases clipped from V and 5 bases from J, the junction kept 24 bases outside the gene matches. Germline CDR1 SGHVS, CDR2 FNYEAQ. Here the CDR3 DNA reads TGTGCCAGCAGCTTAGCACCTACAAAATTCGACAGGGGGCGTCGACTTTGGACTGAAGCTTTCTTT. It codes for CASSLAPTKFDRGRRLWTEAFF.

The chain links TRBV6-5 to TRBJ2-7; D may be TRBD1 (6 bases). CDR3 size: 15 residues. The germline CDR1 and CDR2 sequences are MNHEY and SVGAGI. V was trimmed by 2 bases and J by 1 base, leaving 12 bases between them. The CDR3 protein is CASSYARGWSYEQYF. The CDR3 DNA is TGTGCCAGCAGTTACGCCAGGGGTTGGTCCTACGAGCAGTACTTC.

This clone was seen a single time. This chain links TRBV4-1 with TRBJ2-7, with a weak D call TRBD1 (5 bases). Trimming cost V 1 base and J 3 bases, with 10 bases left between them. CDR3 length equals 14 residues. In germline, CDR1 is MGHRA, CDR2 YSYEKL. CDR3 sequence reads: CASSQGAGYYEQYF. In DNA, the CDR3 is TGCGCCAGCAGCCAAGGGGCAGGGTACTACGAGCAGTACTTC.

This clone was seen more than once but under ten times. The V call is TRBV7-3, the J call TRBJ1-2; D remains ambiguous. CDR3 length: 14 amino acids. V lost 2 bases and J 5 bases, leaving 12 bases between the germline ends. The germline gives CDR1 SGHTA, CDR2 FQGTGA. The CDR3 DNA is TGTGCCAGCAGCTTACAATCGGGAGGGTATGGCTACACCTTC. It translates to CASSLQSGGYGYTF. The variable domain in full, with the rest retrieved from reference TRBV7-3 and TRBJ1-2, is GAGVSQTPSNKVTEKGKYVELRCDPISGHTALYWYRQSLGQGPEFLIYFQGTGAADDSGLPNDRFFAVRPEGSVSTLKIQRTERGDSAVYLCASSLQSGGYGYTFGSGTRLTVV.

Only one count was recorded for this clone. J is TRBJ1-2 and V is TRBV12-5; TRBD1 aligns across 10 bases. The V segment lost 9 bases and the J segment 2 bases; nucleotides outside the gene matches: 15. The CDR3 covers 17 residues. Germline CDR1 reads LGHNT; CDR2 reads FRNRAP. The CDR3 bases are TGTGCTAGAAAGGGGTTGGACAGGGGGGGAGCGAACTATGGCTACACCTTC. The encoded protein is CARKGLDRGGANYGYTF.

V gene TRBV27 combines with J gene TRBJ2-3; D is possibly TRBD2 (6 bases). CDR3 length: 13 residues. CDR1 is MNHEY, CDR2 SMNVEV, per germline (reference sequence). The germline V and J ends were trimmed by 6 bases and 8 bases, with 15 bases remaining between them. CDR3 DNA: TGTGCCAGCAGGCCGTCCCTGCGGGGTACGCAGTATTTT. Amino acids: CASRPSLRGTQYF.